These 26 T cell receptor beta chains originate from one sample sequenced in a study of identical twins. Using its own MiXCR run on the 5' RACE reads, TCRdb lists one record per CDR3 protein. The sample carries 1,800,000 or so distinct CDR3 sequences, roughly a third recorded once. Sequencing was carried out using cord blood. These receptors all stem from a newborn girl in good health.

The genes are TRBV6-2 or TRBV6-3 and TRBJ2-3, with 9 bases aligning to TRBD2. The V gene's germline CDR1 is MNHEY and CDR2 SVGEGT. There are 16 residues in the CDR3. V lost 5 bases to trimming and J lost 1 base; unmatched junction nucleotides: 7. The CDR3 region is CASSPGLAPGTDTQYF. The CDR3 coding sequence is TGTGCCAGCAGTCCCGGACTAGCGCCAGGCACAGATACGCAGTATTTT.

The J gene is TRBJ1-3, the V gene TRBV13; D is uncertain. The V gene lost 3 bases and the J gene lost 0 bases, with 9 bases spanning the gap. The CDR3 runs 15 residues. Germline CDR1 reads PRHDT; CDR2 reads FYEKMQ (reference sequence). CDR3 protein: CASSLAALSGNTIYF. CDR3 nucleotide sequence: TGTGCCAGCAGCTTGGCAGCCCTCTCTGGAAACACCATATATTTT.

This sequence joins TRBV20-1 and TRBJ2-3; weak D call: TRBD1 (6 bases). This CDR3 has 16 residues. Germline values: CDR1 DFQATT, CDR2 SNEGSKA (reference sequence). The V gene lost 0 bases and the J gene lost 0 bases, with 13 bases spanning the gap. CDR3 amino acids: CSAREPGASSTDTQYF. CDR3 in DNA: TGCAGTGCTAGAGAGCCAGGGGCCTCTAGCACAGATACGCAGTATTTT.

This clonotype was counted only a few times. The V call is TRBV20-1, the J call TRBJ2-5, with 7 bases lining up with TRBD2. Germline values: CDR1 DFQATT, CDR2 SNEGSKA (reference sequence). The CDR3 is 13 amino acids. After removal of 1 base from V and 1 base from J, the junction contained 0 bases not matched to a gene. The CDR3 sequence is CSARGGGQETQYF. CDR3 nucleotides: TGCAGTGCTAGAGGCGGGGGCCAAGAGACCCAGTACTTC.

The chain joins TRBV29-1 to TRBJ1-1, with D uncertain. Germline values: CDR1 SQVTM, CDR2 ANQGSEA. Trimming cost V 3 bases and J 3 bases, with 8 bases left between them. The CDR3 is 12 residues long. The CDR3 DNA follows: TGCAGCGTTGATAGTAGCCACACTGAAGCTTTCTTT. Translation: CSVDSSHTEAFF.

The chain links TRBV20-1 to TRBJ1-1; no firm D call. The germline CDR1 and CDR2 sequences are DFQATT and SNEGSKA (reference sequence). V lost 0 bases, J lost 0 bases, and 14 bases lay in between. This CDR3 spans 16 amino acids. This CDR3 reads CSARDSGRQVNTEAFF. Written as DNA, the CDR3 is TGCAGTGCTAGAGATAGTGGCCGGCAGGTGAACACTGAAGCTTTCTTT.

This clonotype came up a few times. The gene calls are TRBV20-1 and TRBJ2-3; TRBD1 or TRBD2 may be the D gene (6 bases each). V dropped 3 bases and J dropped 1 base, with 20 bases sitting between them. Germline V gives CDR1 DFQATT, CDR2 SNEGSKA (reference sequence). This CDR3 has 17 amino acids. The CDR3 DNA sequence: TGCAGTGCTAGTGGTTCAGGAGGGGGTAAGGGCACAGATACGCAGTATTTT. This encodes CSASGSGGGKGTDTQYF.

The rearrangement links TRBV4-1 to TRBJ2-6; weak D call: TRBD1 (5 bases). Germline CDR1 reads MGHRA; CDR2 reads YSYEKL. Trimming stripped 1 base from V and 0 bases from J, with 10 bases between. The CDR3 loop spans 17 amino acids. Written as DNA, the CDR3 is TGCGCCAGCAGCCAAGGGGGCACTTTCTCTGGGGCCAACGTCCTGACTTTC. Translated: CASSQGGTFSGANVLTF.

This clonotype was seen only a few times. The chain combines TRBV6-5 with TRBJ2-1, with a possible D match to TRBD2 (6 bases). The CDR3 is 15 amino acids. V was cut by 6 bases and J by 9 bases, with 21 bases left in between. Germline V CDR1 and CDR2: MNHEY, SVGAGI. The CDR3 protein is CASSLRDFPRSEQFF. CDR3 in DNA: TGTGCCAGCAGCCTCCGGGACTTTCCTAGGAGTGAGCAGTTCTTC.

Notes on this clonotype: Germline is not matched at one junction end, which may reflect a read error. This chain connects TRBV2 to TRBJ2-3; D gene ambiguous. There are 12 residues in the CDR3. Looked up from germline, CDR1 is SNHLY and CDR2 is FYNNEI. The DNA of the CDR3 is TGTGCCAGCAGTCGGTGGCCAGATACGCGGTATTTT. Its translation is CASSRWPDTRYF.

This clonotype has only a few counts. V gene TRBV3-1 combines with J gene TRBJ1-1; D call uncertain. This CDR3 contains 14 residues. V gave up 1 base and J gave up 2 bases, with 8 bases separating them. Germline values: CDR1 LGHDT, CDR2 YNNKEL (reference sequence). The CDR3 loop is CASSQVAPNTEAFF. CDR3 nucleotide sequence: TGTGCCAGCAGCCAAGTGGCACCTAACACTGAAGCTTTCTTT.

The J gene is TRBJ2-3, the V gene TRBV29-1, with D possibly called TRBD1 or TRBD2 (6 bases each). CDR1 is SQVTM, CDR2 ANQGSEA, per germline. The ends were cut back, 0 bases at V and 4 bases at J, with 14 bases in the middle. The CDR3 is 15 amino acids. CDR3 loop: CSVEDHGGAADTQYF. CDR3 nucleotides: TGCAGCGTTGAAGATCACGGGGGCGCAGCAGATACGCAGTATTTT.

This clonotype came up a few times. The V call is TRBV20-1, the J call TRBJ1-2; 8 bases are a match to TRBD1. Germline V gene lookup returns CDR1 DFQATT and CDR2 SNEGSKA (reference sequence). V shed 6 bases and J 4 bases; nucleotides not matched to a gene: 7. CDR3 size: 13 residues. In nucleotides, the CDR3 is TGCAGTGCGACACAGGGGGGACGCTATGGCTACACCTTC. The encoded protein is CSATQGGRYGYTF.

The chain employs TRBV12-3 or TRBV12-4 and TRBJ2-1; 7 bases are a match to TRBD2. The assigned J gene may be wrong: the sequence end matches TRBJ2-7 better. The CDR3 is 14 residues long. CDR3 sequence: CASRTSRSYNEQYF. The CDR3 nucleotides are TGTGCCAGCAGGACTAGCAGGTCCTACAATGAGCAGTACTTC.

The chain couples TRBV12-3 or TRBV12-4 to TRBJ2-5; D unclear. Trimming stripped 3 bases from V and 3 bases from J, with 11 bases between. This CDR3 is 14 amino acids long. The CDR3 DNA reads as TGTGCCAGCAGTTTTAAACGACTGGAAGAGACCCAGTACTTC. Translated, it gives CASSFKRLEETQYF.

The J gene is TRBJ2-1, the V gene TRBV2; D is unclear. The CDR3 covers 14 residues. The germline V gene has CDR1 SNHLY and CDR2 FYNNEI. V was clipped by 1 base and J by 5 bases, with 9 bases between them. The CDR3 nucleotides read TGTGCCAGCAGTGAAGGGGCGCGAAACAATGAGCAGTTCTTC. It is translated as CASSEGARNNEQFF.

The chain uses TRBV6-6 and TRBJ1-1, with D unclear. Germline lookup yields CDR1 MNHNY and CDR2 SVGAGI (reference sequence). Trimming took 0 bases from V and 0 from J, leaving 8 bases between them. The CDR3 totals 15 residues. The CDR3 DNA follows: TGTGCCAGCAGTTACTCTCGGGAATTGAACACTGAAGCTTTCTTT. Amino acid sequence: CASSYSRELNTEAFF.

This chain uses TRBV28 with TRBJ2-7; D is undetermined. Germline-derived CDR1 and CDR2 are MDHEN and SYDVKM. V was cut by 5 bases and J by 4 bases, with 15 bases left in between. The CDR3 length is 14 residues. CDR3 sequence (DNA): TGTGCCAGCAGTGGACCTACGAGCCGGTACGAGCAGTACTTC. Amino acids: CASSGPTSRYEQYF.

This clonotype turned up a few times. The chain joins TRBV7-2 to TRBJ1-2; unclear D gene. With 6 bases removed from V and 5 bases from J, the gap between germline ends came to 16 bases. Germline CDR1 and CDR2: SGHTA and FQGNSA. The CDR3 sequence is 14 residues long. The chain's CDR3 is CASSGGLVDYGYTF. DNA of the CDR3: TGTGCCAGCAGTGGCGGACTAGTCGATTATGGCTACACCTTC.

This chain joins TRBV29-1 and TRBJ1-1; tentatively, D is TRBD1 (6 bases). The CDR3 loop spans 11 amino acids. V was pared by 6 bases and J by 8 bases, with 13 bases between. Germline lookup yields CDR1 SQVTM and CDR2 ANQGSEA. The CDR3 spells CSVAWGREAFF. CDR3 DNA sequence: TGCAGCGTCGCCTGGGGGCGGGAAGCTTTCTTT.

The chain recombines TRBV5-1 with TRBJ2-1; 15 positions agree with TRBD2. The CDR3 sequence is 19 residues long. Germline assignment: CDR1 SGHRS and CDR2 YFSETQ. V lost 7 bases, J lost 9 bases, and 20 bases stayed unmatched. CDR3 nucleotides: TGCGCCAGCCTGCCGGGGACTAGCGGGAGGAGGGTCCAATTCGGTGAGCAGTTCTTC. Residues: CASLPGTSGRRVQFGEQFF.

This clonotype was counted a few times. The chain links TRBV6-6 to TRBJ1-5; TRBD1 matches at 8 bases. The ends lost 4 bases at V and 0 bases at J; junction bases unmatched: 5. This CDR3 has 16 amino acids. Per the germline V gene, CDR1 is MNHNY and CDR2 is SVGAGI (reference sequence). CDR3 region: CASSSTGVGSNQPQHF. The CDR3 DNA reads as TGTGCCAGCAGTTCGACAGGGGTCGGTAGCAATCAGCCCCAGCATTTT.

This clonotype occurred a few times. This chain links TRBV21-1 with TRBJ1-4; the D call TRBD1 from the table was never checked on the DNA. TRBV21-1 is reported as a pseudogene. The CDR3 has 17 residues. In DNA form, the CDR3 reads TGTGCCAGCAGCAAATCGGACAGGGGGGCAACTAATGAAAAACTGTTTTTT. It yields the protein CASSKSDRGATNEKLFF.

The gene calls are TRBV28 and TRBJ1-2; tentatively, D is TRBD1 (5 bases). The CDR3 length is 15 residues. The germline V gene has CDR1 MDHEN and CDR2 SYDVKM. Trimming stripped 5 bases from V and 3 bases from J, with 16 bases between. In DNA form, the CDR3 reads TGTGCCAGCAGTCCCCCCACAGGATATGACTATGGCTACACCTTC. It codes for CASSPPTGYDYGYTF.

The gene calls are TRBV2 and TRBJ2-7; 9 bases agree with TRBD1. Trimming cost V 5 bases and J 2 bases; bases outside gene matches: 7. The CDR3 is 15 residues long. Germline assignment: CDR1 SNHLY and CDR2 FYNNEI. The CDR3, as DNA: TGTGCCAGCAGTTACGGACAGGGGCCTACCTACGAGCAGTACTTC. It yields the protein CASSYGQGPTYEQYF.

A few counts support this clonotype. The genes are TRBV5-8 and TRBJ2-3, with D possibly matching TRBD1 (6 bases). The CDR3 is 14 amino acids. V was shortened by 8 bases and J by 2 bases, with 15 bases between the two germline ends. Germline CDR1 SGHTS, CDR2 YDEGEE. This chain's CDR3 is CASLQGKITDTQYF. In DNA form, the CDR3 reads TGTGCCAGTCTACAGGGAAAGATCACAGATACGCAGTATTTT.